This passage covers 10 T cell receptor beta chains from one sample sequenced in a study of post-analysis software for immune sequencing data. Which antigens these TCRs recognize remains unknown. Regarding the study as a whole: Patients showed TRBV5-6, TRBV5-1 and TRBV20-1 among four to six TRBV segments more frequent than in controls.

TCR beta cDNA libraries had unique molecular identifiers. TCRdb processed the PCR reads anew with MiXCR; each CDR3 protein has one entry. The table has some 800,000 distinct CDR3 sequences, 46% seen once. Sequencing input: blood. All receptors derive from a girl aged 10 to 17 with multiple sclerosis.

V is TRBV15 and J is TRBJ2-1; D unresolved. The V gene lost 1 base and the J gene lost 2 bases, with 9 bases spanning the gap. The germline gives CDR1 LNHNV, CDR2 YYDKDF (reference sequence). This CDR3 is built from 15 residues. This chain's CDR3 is CATSRAAGPYNEQFF. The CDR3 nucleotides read TGTGCCACCAGCAGAGCAGCAGGACCCTACAATGAGCAGTTCTTC.

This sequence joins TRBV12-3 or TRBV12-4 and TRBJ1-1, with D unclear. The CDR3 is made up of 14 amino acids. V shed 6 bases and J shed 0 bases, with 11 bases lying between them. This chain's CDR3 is CASSPMGMNTEAFF. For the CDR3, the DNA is TGTGCCAGCAGCCCCATGGGGATGAACACTGAAGCTTTCTTT.

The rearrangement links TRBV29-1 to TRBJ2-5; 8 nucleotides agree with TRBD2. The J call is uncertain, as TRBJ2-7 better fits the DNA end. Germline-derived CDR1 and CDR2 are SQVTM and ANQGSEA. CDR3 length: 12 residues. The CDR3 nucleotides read TGCAGCGGGGCTAGCGGGCTCTACGAGCAGTACTTC. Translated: CSGASGLYEQYF.

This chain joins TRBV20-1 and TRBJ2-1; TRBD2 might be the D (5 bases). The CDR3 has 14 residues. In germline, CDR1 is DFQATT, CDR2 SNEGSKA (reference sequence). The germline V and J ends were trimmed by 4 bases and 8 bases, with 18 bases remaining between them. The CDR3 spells CSATTRAGSDEQFF. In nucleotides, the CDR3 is TGCAGTGCTACTACTAGGGCCGGGTCGGATGAGCAGTTCTTC.

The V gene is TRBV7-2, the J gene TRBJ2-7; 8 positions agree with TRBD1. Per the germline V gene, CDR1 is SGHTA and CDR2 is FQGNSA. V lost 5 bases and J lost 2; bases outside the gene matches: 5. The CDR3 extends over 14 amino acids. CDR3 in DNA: TGTGCCAGCAGCAAAAACAGGGGGGCCTACGAGCAGTACTTC. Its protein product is CASSKNRGAYEQYF.

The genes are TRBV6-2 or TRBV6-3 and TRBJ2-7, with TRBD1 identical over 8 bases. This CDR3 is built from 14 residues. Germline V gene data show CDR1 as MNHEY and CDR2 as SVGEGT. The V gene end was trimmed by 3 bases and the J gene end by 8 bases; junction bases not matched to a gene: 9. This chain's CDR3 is CASSYDETGVKQYF. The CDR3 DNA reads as TGTGCCAGCAGTTATGACGAGACAGGGGTAAAGCAGTACTTC.

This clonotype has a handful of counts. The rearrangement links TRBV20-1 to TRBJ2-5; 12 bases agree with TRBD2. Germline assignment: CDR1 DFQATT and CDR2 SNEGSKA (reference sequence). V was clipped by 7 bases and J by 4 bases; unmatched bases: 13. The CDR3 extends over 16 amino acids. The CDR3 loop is CSVLVPGTSGLETQYF. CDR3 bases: TGCAGTGTTTTGGTTCCCGGGACTAGCGGGCTAGAGACCCAGTACTTC.

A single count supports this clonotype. This CDR3 is CSVAGTGQETQYF. DNA for the CDR3: TGCAGCGTGGCCGGGACAGGCCAAGAGACCCAGTACTTC. This chain joins TRBV29-1 and TRBJ2-5; 8 positions agree with TRBD1. Germline-derived CDR1 and CDR2 are SQVTM and ANQGSEA. CDR3 length: 13 residues. V shed 6 bases and J 1 base; nucleotides not matched to a gene: 4.

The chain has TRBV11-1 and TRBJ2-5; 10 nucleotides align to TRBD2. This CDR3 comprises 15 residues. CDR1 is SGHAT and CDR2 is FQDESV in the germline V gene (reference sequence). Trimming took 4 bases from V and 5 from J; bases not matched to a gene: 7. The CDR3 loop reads CASSSLAGVSETQYF. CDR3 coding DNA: TGTGCCAGCAGCTCTCTAGCGGGAGTTTCCGAGACCCAGTACTTC. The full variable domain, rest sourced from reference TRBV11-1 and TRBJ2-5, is EAEVAQSPRYKITEKSQAVAFWCDPISGHATLYWYRQILGQGPELLVQFQDESVVDDSQLPKDRFSAERLKGVDSTLKIQPAELGDSAMYLCASSSLAGVSETQYFGPGTRLLVL.

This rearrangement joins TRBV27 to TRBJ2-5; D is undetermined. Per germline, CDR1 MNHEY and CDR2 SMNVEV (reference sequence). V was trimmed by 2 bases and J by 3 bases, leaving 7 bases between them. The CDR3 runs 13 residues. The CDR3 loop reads CASSLGYKETQYF. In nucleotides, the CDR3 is TGTGCCAGCAGTTTAGGGTACAAAGAGACCCAGTACTTC.